The clone carrying this T cell receptor beta chain has at least ten counts. Its antigen is currently unknown. The ends lost 6 bases at V and 12 bases at J; junction bases unmatched: 6. The length of the CDR3 is 13 residues. CDR1 and CDR2 (germline): ENHRY, SYGVKD. A primer in the constant region served to generate TCR beta cDNA from 500 ng of total RNA. Researchers made the TCR beta libraries by running three nested multiplex PCR rounds with slightly modified ARM-PCR. TRBV1-TRBV30 forward primers paired with a C-beta reverse primer were used in the first two PCR rounds, which ran about 11 cycles each. From the multiplex PCR reads, TCRdb called clonotypes with MiXCR, one entry per CDR3 protein. The repertoire holds 300,000 to 400,000 distinct CDR3 sequences, about two thirds seen once, with about 6.5% in the top ten. This record comes from a study of tumor-infiltrating lymphocytes in primary liver carcinoma. Study conclusions and caveats: A significantly higher top-250-clone fraction was recorded for tumors than for blood (p = 0.039).

Germline DNA was also extracted, with blood RNA taken from unsorted whole blood. This chain links TRBV10-3 with TRBJ2-1, with 12 nucleotides matching TRBD2. Sequenced input: peripheral blood. The TCR sequence derives from a man in his forties with primary liver carcinoma and hepatitis B virus infection. In DNA form, the CDR3 reads TGTGCCATCAGCCGACTAGCGGGAGAATCGCAGTTCTTC. Translated: CAISRLAGESQFF.